These T cell receptor beta chains were read from a single sample in a study of blood T cell repertoires in COVID-19. Generated by immunoSEQ multiplex PCR, the TCRdb table keeps only in-frame clones and is missing some. The repertoire holds roughly 250,000 clones, roughly 87% seen once, with about 7% in the top ten. Material for sequencing was peripheral blood. All receptors derive from a man aged 55 to 70 who had recovered from COVID-19. Both conserved end residues are part of each CDR3. D genes are given only for firm matches. Not every row has a clone size; where given, it reads once, few, many or a size class.

V gene	J gene	D gene	clone size	CDR3 DNA	CDR3 protein
TRBV5-6	TRBJ2-7	TRBD2	few	TGTGCCAGCAGCTTGGGGACTAGCGGGGGCCCCGAGCAGTACTTC	CASSLGTSGGPEQYF
TRBV5-6	TRBJ1-4	.	.	TGTGCCAGCAGCTTGCAACACCTCGATGAACTGTTTTTT	CASSLQHLDELFF
TRBV12-5	TRBJ2-1	.	.	TGTGCTAGTGGTTTGGAAGTTGGCGGCTCCTACAATGAGCAGTTCTTC	CASGLEVGGSYNEQFF
TRBV6-4	TRBJ2-2	.	.	TGTGCCAGCAGTGACTCGATGCATTGGACTCCGAACACTGGGGAGCTGTTTTTT	CASSDSMHWTPNTGELFF
TRBV27	TRBJ2-7	.	once	TGTGCCAGCAGCTACCGGGGGGCAGGGGCGTACGAGCAGTACTTC	CASSYRGAGAYEQYF
TRBV3-1/TRBV3-2	TRBJ1-1	.	.	TGTGCCAGCAGCCAATTGCACAGGGTGAACACTGAAGCTTTCTTT	CASSQLHRVNTEAFF
TRBV6-5	TRBJ1-3	TRBD1	.	TGTGCCAGCCTTATTGGACAGGGAGGCAACACCATATATTTT	CASLIGQGGNTIYF
TRBV2	TRBJ2-7	.	.	TGTGCCAGCAGTAGGGAGCACGAGCAGTACTTC	CASSREHEQYF
TRBV13	TRBJ1-6	TRBD1	.	TGTGCCAGCAGCTCCGGGACAGGAAATTCACCCCTCCACTTT	CASSSGTGNSPLHF
TRBV7-9	TRBJ2-2	TRBD1	.	TGTGCCAGCAGCTTAACAGGGGGAATCACCGGGGAGCTGTTTTTT	CASSLTGGITGELFF
TRBV6-5	TRBJ2-1	TRBD1	.	TGTGCCAGCACTGTTCAGACAGGGGGATACAATGAGCAGTTCTTC	CASTVQTGGYNEQFF
TRBV5-6	TRBJ1-2	.	.	TGTGCCAGCAGCTTGGAACAGGGAATGCGGGGCTACACCTTC	CASSLEQGMRGYTF
TRBV29-1	TRBJ2-1	.	.	TGCAGCGTTGAACGGTTTGTGCTAAGCTCCTACAATGAGCAGTTCTTC	CSVERFVLSSYNEQFF
TRBV6-5	TRBJ2-7	.	.	TGTGCCAGCAGCGGAGGGGGCGTTAACTACGAGCAGTACTTC	CASSGGGVNYEQYF
TRBV24-1	TRBJ1-1	TRBD1	.	TGTGCCACCAGCGAGTCAGGACAGGGTCTGGCCACTGAAGCTTTCTTT	CATSESGQGLATEAFF
TRBV9	TRBJ2-4	.	.	TGTGCCAGCAGCGTGCAGGGGTCGGGGCAGGACATTCAGTACTTC	CASSVQGSGQDIQYF
TRBV6-6	TRBJ1-6	.	.	TGTGCCAGCAGTTACGGGCCTCAAGGGGTTGGCTCACCCCTCCACTTT	CASSYGPQGVGSPLHF
TRBV6-1	TRBJ1-1	.	.	TGTGCCAGCAGTGAACCGAGGGTTAGTGGGGAGGCTACTGAAGCTTTCTTT	CASSEPRVSGEATEAFF
TRBV5-1	TRBJ1-5	TRBD1	.	TGCGCCAGCAGCCCAGGGGGTCAGGGCGGCAATCAGCCCCAGCATTTT	CASSPGGQGGNQPQHF
TRBV18	TRBJ2-3	.	once	TGTGCCAGCTCACCCCTCCGAGGCACAGATACGCAGTATTTT	CASSPLRGTDTQYF
TRBV18	TRBJ2-6	TRBD1	.	TGTGCCAGCTCACTCCAACAGGGGGCTGGGGCCAACGTCCTGACTTTC	CASSLQQGAGANVLTF
TRBV5-1	TRBJ1-5	.	.	TGCGCCAGCAGCCTATCGGGGGGGAATCAGCCCCAGCATTTT	CASSLSGGNQPQHF
TRBV6-1	TRBJ1-1	.	once	TGTGCCAGCAGTGACGCGACAACTCACACTGAAGCTTTCTTT	CASSDATTHTEAFF
TRBV6-5	TRBJ2-3	.	.	TGTGCCAGCAGTTTAGACAGTCCCACAGATACGCAGTATTTT	CASSLDSPTDTQYF
TRBV7-9	TRBJ1-2	.	.	TGTGCCAGCAGCGAACCCGGGGGGACAAACGGGGGCTACACCTTC	CASSEPGGTNGGYTF
TRBV18	TRBJ1-1	TRBD1	.	TGTGCCAGCTCTCCCGGACAGGGGGGTGAAGCTTTCTTT	CASSPGQGGEAFF
TRBV5-4	TRBJ2-1	TRBD2	.	TGTGCCAGCAGCTCGATGGGACTAGCGGCGTACAATGAGCAGTTCTTC	CASSSMGLAAYNEQFF
TRBV19	TRBJ1-5	TRBD1	.	TGTGCCAGTAGTATAGGCAGGGGGCTGGGTCAGCCCCAGCATTTT	CASSIGRGLGQPQHF
TRBV2	TRBJ2-7	.	.	TGTGCCAGCAGTGATTGGACTACCTCCTACGAGCAGTACTTC	CASSDWTTSYEQYF
TRBV7-9	TRBJ1-4	.	once	TGTGCCAGCAGCTTCGGTGAAAAACTGTTTTTT	CASSFGEKLFF
TRBV5-1	TRBJ2-3	TRBD2	.	TGCGCCAGCAGCGGGAGCCCCGGGACTAGCGGGGCCTGGGGCACAGATACGCAGTATTTT	CASSGSPGTSGAWGTDTQYF
TRBV2	TRBJ2-1	TRBD2	.	TGTGCCAGCAGTGGGAGGAGCGGGGGCCACTCCTACAATGAGCAGTTCTTC	CASSGRSGGHSYNEQFF
TRBV7-9	TRBJ2-2	TRBD2	.	TGTGCCAGCAGCCCATGGACTAGCGGGGGGGCCAGCACCGGGGAGCTGTTTTTT	CASSPWTSGGASTGELFF
TRBV14	TRBJ2-3	.	.	TGTGCCAGCAGCCAAGATTCCCCAGGGCCAGATACGCAGTATTTT	CASSQDSPGPDTQYF
TRBV4-1	TRBJ1-2	TRBD1	.	TGCGCCAGCAGCCAAGTTAACAGGGAAGGGGGCGGCTACACCTTC	CASSQVNREGGGYTF
TRBV29-1	TRBJ2-1	TRBD1	.	TGCAGCGTCCAGGACAGGGGGGCGAATGAGCAGTTCTTC	CSVQDRGANEQFF
TRBV30	TRBJ1-2	TRBD1	many	TGTGCCTGGAGTGAGGGGACAGGGGCCTTGACAAACTATGGCTACACCTTC	CAWSEGTGALTNYGYTF
TRBV5-1	TRBJ1-1	TRBD1	.	TGCGCCAGCAGCTTCGTGGACAGGGTCAACACTGAAGCTTTCTTT	CASSFVDRVNTEAFF
TRBV18	TRBJ2-1	TRBD2	.	TGTGCCAGCTCACCTCTAGCGGGGGGACGCTACAATGAGCAGTTCTTC	CASSPLAGGRYNEQFF
TRBV7-9	TRBJ2-1	TRBD1	.	TGTGCCAGCAGCCCAGGGGGTGAGCAGTTCTTC	CASSPGGEQFF
TRBV12-5	TRBJ1-1	.	.	TGTGCTAGTGGTTTGGTACTAGGGCGACCGAACACTGAAGCTTTCTTT	CASGLVLGRPNTEAFF
TRBV30	TRBJ2-3	.	.	TGTGCCTGGAACAGGGTCCGTAGCACAGATACGCAGTATTTT	CAWNRVRSTDTQYF
TRBV27	TRBJ1-4	.	once	TGTGCCAGCAGTTTAAGACAGAGAGGCGTCGGAGCAACTAATGAAAAACTGTTTTTT	CASSLRQRGVGATNEKLFF
TRBV7-6	TRBJ1-2	.	.	TGTGCCAGCAGCTCCCGAGCGGGGGTGAACTATGGCTACACCTTC	CASSSRAGVNYGYTF
TRBV6-1	TRBJ2-2	.	.	TGTGCCAGCAGTGAACAGTACAGCCTGAACACCGGGGAGCTGTTTTTT	CASSEQYSLNTGELFF
TRBV7-9	TRBJ2-1	.	once	TGTGCCAGCAGCCCGAGACAGGGACTTCGACCGTACAATGAGCAGTTCTTC	CASSPRQGLRPYNEQFF
TRBV19	TRBJ1-6	.	.	TGTGCCAGTAGCGCGGACAGCCAGAACCCCACGTATAATTCACCCCTCCACTTT	CASSADSQNPTYNSPLHF
TRBV7-2	TRBJ1-5	TRBD1	.	TGTGCCAGCAGCCTGGACAGGGGGCTAACGGCCCAGCATTTT	CASSLDRGLTAQHF
TRBV28	TRBJ2-4	TRBD2	once	TGTGCCAGCAGTTTATGGGGACTAGCGGGGAGGGGGGTTGCCAAAAACATTCAGTACTTC	CASSLWGLAGRGVAKNIQYF
TRBV9	TRBJ1-1	TRBD1	.	TGTGCCAGCAGCGTAGGCACAGGGGCGCACACTGAAGCTTTCTTT	CASSVGTGAHTEAFF
TRBV9	TRBJ2-3	TRBD2	.	TGTGCCAGCAGCGCCGGACTAGGGACGCGGGCCACAGATACGCAGTATTTT	CASSAGLGTRATDTQYF
TRBV6-1	TRBJ1-6	.	.	TGTGCCAGCAGTGAATACTCCTCCTATAATTCACCCCTCCACTTT	CASSEYSSYNSPLHF